This is a list of T cell receptor beta chains from one sample in a study of cytomegalovirus exposure and HLA in healthy donors. The table came from immunoSEQ multiplex PCR; TCRdb's copy has only in-frame clones and leaves some out. The data contain around 130,000 clones, around 80% of them singletons. The specimen sequenced was PBMCs. The receptors shown here come from a man aged 25-45 years in good health and CMV-seronegative. CDR3s include the opening cysteine and the closing phenylalanine or tryptophan. Fields, in order: J gene, V gene, CDR3 length, clone size, D gene, CDR3 protein, CDR3 DNA. The D gene is left open where the match is weak. Expanded clones are given a class, and other clones once, few, many or no size at all.

j_gene: TRBJ1-5; v_gene: TRBV2; len: 15; abundance: NA; d_gene: NA; CDR3aa: CASSDLGGVHQPQHF; CDR3nt: TGTGCCAGCAGTGATTTAGGGGGGGTGCATCAGCCCCAGCATTTT
j_gene: TRBJ2-1; v_gene: TRBV4-1; len: 15; abundance: once; d_gene: TRBD2; CDR3aa: CASTKLAGPYNEQFF; CDR3nt: TGCGCCAGCACCAAATTAGCGGGACCCTACAATGAGCAGTTCTTC
j_gene: TRBJ2-1; v_gene: TRBV11-2; len: 16; abundance: NA; d_gene: TRBD2; CDR3aa: CASSSSGPTSYNEQFF; CDR3nt: TGTGCCAGCAGCTCTAGCGGACCTACCTCGTACAATGAGCAGTTCTTC
j_gene: TRBJ2-5; v_gene: TRBV5-1; len: 16; abundance: NA; d_gene: NA; CDR3aa: CASTLPRGGGQETQYF; CDR3nt: TGCGCCAGCACCCTTCCGAGGGGAGGAGGACAAGAGACCCAGTACTTC
j_gene: TRBJ1-4; v_gene: TRBV7-9; len: 15; abundance: NA; d_gene: NA; CDR3aa: CASIRSGATNEKLFF; CDR3nt: TGTGCCAGCATCCGATCCGGAGCAACTAATGAAAAACTGTTTTTT
j_gene: TRBJ1-6; v_gene: TRBV2; len: 12; abundance: NA; d_gene: NA; CDR3aa: CARGEGTTPLHF; CDR3nt: TGTGCCAGGGGCGAGGGCACGACACCCCTCCACTTT
j_gene: TRBJ1-1; v_gene: TRBV4-3; len: 13; abundance: few; d_gene: NA; CDR3aa: CASSQDWPSEAFF; CDR3nt: TGCGCCAGCAGCCAAGATTGGCCCTCTGAAGCTTTCTTT
j_gene: TRBJ2-5; v_gene: TRBV30; len: 13; abundance: NA; d_gene: NA; CDR3aa: CAWGSGSSETQYF; CDR3nt: TGTGCCTGGGGCTCAGGGTCTTCAGAGACCCAGTACTTC
j_gene: TRBJ2-1; v_gene: TRBV29-1; len: 15; abundance: NA; d_gene: TRBD2; CDR3aa: CSVDRVSGVLDEQFF; CDR3nt: TGCAGCGTTGACAGGGTTAGCGGGGTTCTAGATGAGCAGTTCTTC
j_gene: TRBJ1-2; v_gene: TRBV27; len: 15; abundance: NA; d_gene: TRBD1; CDR3aa: CASSLSQGGYYGYTF; CDR3nt: TGTGCCAGCAGTTTAAGCCAGGGGGGATACTATGGCTACACCTTC
j_gene: TRBJ1-4; v_gene: TRBV4-1; len: 15; abundance: NA; d_gene: TRBD1; CDR3aa: CASSRGPGQNEKLFF; CDR3nt: TGCGCCAGCAGCAGGGGGCCGGGACAAAATGAAAAACTGTTTTTT
j_gene: TRBJ1-4; v_gene: TRBV29-1; len: 12; abundance: NA; d_gene: NA; CDR3aa: CSVLSGKWKLFF; CDR3nt: TGCAGCGTCCTATCAGGGAAATGGAAACTGTTTTTT
j_gene: TRBJ2-3; v_gene: TRBV2; len: 14; abundance: few; d_gene: NA; CDR3aa: CASSVVGAGDTQYF; CDR3nt: TGTGCCAGCAGTGTCGTGGGAGCGGGAGATACGCAGTATTTT
j_gene: TRBJ2-7; v_gene: TRBV4-1; len: 14; abundance: NA; d_gene: TRBD1; CDR3aa: CASSQDYRGYEQYF; CDR3nt: TGCGCCAGCAGCCAAGATTACAGGGGCTACGAGCAGTACTTC
j_gene: TRBJ1-6; v_gene: TRBV6-5; len: 13; abundance: NA; d_gene: NA; CDR3aa: CASSSILNSPLHF; CDR3nt: TGTGCCAGCAGTTCGATACTTAATTCACCCCTCCACTTT
j_gene: TRBJ1-1; v_gene: TRBV7-2; len: 13; abundance: NA; d_gene: NA; CDR3aa: CASSLTGNTEAFF; CDR3nt: TGTGCCAGCAGCTTAACTGGTAACACTGAAGCTTTCTTT
j_gene: TRBJ1-1; v_gene: TRBV6-6; len: 12; abundance: NA; d_gene: TRBD1; CDR3aa: CASRQGDTEAFF; CDR3nt: TGTGCCAGCAGACAGGGGGACACTGAAGCTTTCTTT
j_gene: TRBJ1-1; v_gene: TRBV10-2; len: 14; abundance: NA; d_gene: NA; CDR3aa: CASSLARRSTEAFF; CDR3nt: TGCGCCAGCAGTTTGGCCAGAAGGAGCACTGAAGCTTTCTTT
j_gene: TRBJ1-3; v_gene: TRBV27; len: 15; abundance: NA; d_gene: NA; CDR3aa: CASSPDLSSGNTIYF; CDR3nt: TGTGCCAGCAGCCCAGACTTGAGCTCTGGAAACACCATATATTTT
j_gene: TRBJ1-2; v_gene: TRBV7-2; len: 15; abundance: NA; d_gene: TRBD1; CDR3aa: CASSPTGQGAWGYTF; CDR3nt: TGTGCCAGCAGCCCCACGGGACAGGGGGCTTGGGGCTACACCTTC
j_gene: TRBJ1-2; v_gene: TRBV2; len: 12; abundance: NA; d_gene: NA; CDR3aa: CASSESVYGYTF; CDR3nt: TGTGCCAGCAGTGAGTCGGTATATGGCTACACCTTC